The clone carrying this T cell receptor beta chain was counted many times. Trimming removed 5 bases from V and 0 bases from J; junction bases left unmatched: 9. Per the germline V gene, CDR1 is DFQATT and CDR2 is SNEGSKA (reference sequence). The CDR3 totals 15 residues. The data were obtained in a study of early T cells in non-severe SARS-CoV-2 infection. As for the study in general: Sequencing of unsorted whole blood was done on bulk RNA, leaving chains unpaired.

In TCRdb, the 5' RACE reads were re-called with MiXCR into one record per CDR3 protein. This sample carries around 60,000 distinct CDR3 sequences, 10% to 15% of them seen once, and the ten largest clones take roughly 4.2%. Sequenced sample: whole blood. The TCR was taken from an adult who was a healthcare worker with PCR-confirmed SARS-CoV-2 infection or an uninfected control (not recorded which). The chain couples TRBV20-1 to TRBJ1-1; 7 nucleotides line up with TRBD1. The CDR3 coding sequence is TGCAGTGCTTACATGACAGGGCCCATGAACACTGAAGCTTTCTTT. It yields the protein CSAYMTGPMNTEAFF.